A selection of T cell receptor beta chains follows, all from one sample in a study of cytomegalovirus exposure and HLA in healthy donors. The method was immunoSEQ multiplex PCR; TCRdb's version includes in-frame clones alone and lacks a portion of them. Of roughly 70,000 clones in the sample, roughly 97% were seen once. Sequenced sample: PBMCs. The receptors stem from a man younger than 35 in good health and CMV-seronegative. CDR3s leave out the opening cysteine and the closing phenylalanine or tryptophan. D genes are given only for firm matches.

TRBJ2-7 TRBV7-2 TRBD2 ASSRPTGGRRQY
TRBJ2-6 TRBV9 - ASSVKVGAAGANVLT
TRBJ2-3 TRBV4-1 TRBD2 ARIKTSGRADTQY
TRBJ1-1 TRBV5-6 TRBD1 ASSYRQGAITEAF
TRBJ2-2 TRBV27 TRBD2 ASSLSGGVNTGELF
TRBJ2-7 TRBV5-1 - ASSLVVISAAYEQY
TRBJ2-2 TRBV6-1 - ASSEARGGNTGELF
TRBJ1-1 TRBV5-6 - ASSLEERGNTEAF
TRBJ1-5 TRBV19 - ASSIRPDTYSNQPQH
TRBJ2-2 TRBV27 TRBD2 ASSPIGTSENTGELF